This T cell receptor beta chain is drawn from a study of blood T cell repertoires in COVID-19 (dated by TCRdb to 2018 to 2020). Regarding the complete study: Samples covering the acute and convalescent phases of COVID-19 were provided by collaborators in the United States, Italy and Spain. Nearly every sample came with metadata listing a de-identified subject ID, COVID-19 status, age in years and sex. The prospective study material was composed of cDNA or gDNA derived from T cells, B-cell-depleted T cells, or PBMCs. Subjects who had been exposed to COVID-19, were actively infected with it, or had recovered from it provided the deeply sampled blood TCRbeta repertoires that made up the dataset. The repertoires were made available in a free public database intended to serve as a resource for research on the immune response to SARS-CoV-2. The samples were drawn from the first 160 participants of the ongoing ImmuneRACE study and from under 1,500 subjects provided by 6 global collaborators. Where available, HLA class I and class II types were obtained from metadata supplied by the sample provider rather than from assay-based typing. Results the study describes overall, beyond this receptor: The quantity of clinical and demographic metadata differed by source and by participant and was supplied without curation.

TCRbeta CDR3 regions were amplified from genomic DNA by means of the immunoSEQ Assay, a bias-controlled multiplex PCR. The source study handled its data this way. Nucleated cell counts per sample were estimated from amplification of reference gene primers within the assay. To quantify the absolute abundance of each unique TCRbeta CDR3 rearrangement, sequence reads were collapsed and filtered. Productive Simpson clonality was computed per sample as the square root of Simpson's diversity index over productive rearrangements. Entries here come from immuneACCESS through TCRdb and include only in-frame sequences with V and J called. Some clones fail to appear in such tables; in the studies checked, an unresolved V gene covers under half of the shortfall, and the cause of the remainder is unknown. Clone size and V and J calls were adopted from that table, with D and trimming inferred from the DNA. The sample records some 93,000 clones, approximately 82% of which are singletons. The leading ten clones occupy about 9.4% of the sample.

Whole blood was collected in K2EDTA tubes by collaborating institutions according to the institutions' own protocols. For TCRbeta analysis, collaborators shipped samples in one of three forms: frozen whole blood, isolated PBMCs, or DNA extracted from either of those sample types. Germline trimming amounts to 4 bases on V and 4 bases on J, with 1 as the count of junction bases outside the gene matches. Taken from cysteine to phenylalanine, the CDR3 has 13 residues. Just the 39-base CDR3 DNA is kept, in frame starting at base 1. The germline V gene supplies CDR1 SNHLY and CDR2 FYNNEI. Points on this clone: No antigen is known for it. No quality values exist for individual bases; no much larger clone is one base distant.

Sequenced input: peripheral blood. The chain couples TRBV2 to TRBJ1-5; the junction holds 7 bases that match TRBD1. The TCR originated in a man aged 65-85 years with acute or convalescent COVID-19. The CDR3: CASSGQGNQPQHF. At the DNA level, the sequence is TGTGCCAGCAGTGGACAGGGAAATCAGCCCCAGCATTTT.